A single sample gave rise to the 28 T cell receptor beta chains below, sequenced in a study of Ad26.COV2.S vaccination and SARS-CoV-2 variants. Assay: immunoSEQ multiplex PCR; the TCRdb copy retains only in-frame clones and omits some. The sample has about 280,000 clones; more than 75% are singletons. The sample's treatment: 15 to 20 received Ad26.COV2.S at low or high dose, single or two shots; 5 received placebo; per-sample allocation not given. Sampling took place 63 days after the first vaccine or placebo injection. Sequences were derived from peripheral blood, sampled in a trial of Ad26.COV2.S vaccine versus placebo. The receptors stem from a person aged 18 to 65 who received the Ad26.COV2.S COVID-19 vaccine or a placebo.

The CDR3 sequence is CASSPVAGTATTGELFF. DNA for the CDR3: TGCGCCAGCAGCCCGGTCGCCGGGACAGCGACCACCGGGGAGCTGTTTTTT. The V call is TRBV4-1, the J call TRBJ2-2, with TRBD1 identical over 7 bases. The CDR3 has 17 amino acids. The V segment lost 4 bases and the J segment 4 bases; nucleotides outside the gene matches: 12. Germline V gene data show CDR1 as MGHRA and CDR2 as YSYEKL.

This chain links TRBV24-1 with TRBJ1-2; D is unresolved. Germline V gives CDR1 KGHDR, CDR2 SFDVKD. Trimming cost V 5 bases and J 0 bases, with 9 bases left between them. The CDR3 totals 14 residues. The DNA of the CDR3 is TGTGCCACCAGTGGTACCGATTCTAACTATGGCTACACCTTC. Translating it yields CATSGTDSNYGYTF.

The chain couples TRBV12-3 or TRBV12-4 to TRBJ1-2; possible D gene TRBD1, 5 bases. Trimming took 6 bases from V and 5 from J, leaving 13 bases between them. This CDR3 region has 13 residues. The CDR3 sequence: CASRRGGTYGYTF. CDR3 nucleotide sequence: TGTGCCAGCAGGCGGGGGGGGACTTATGGCTACACCTTC.

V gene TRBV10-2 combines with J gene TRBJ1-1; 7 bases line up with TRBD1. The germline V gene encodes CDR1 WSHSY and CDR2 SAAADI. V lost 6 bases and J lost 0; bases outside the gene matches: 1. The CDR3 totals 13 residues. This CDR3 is CASRDRLNTEAFF. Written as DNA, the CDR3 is TGCGCCAGCAGGGACAGGCTGAACACTGAAGCTTTCTTT.

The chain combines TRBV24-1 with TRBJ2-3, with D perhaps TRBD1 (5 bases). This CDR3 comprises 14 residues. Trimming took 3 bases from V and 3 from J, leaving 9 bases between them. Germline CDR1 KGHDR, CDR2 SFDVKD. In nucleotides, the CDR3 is TGTGCCACCAGTGATAAGGGGAAGACAGATACGCAGTATTTT. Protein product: CATSDKGKTDTQYF.

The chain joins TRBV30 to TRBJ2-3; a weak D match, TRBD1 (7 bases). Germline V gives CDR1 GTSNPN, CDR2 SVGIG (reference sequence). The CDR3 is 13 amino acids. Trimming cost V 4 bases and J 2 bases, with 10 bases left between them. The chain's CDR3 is CAWTGGLTDTQYF. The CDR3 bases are TGTGCCTGGACAGGGGGACTCACAGATACGCAGTATTTT.

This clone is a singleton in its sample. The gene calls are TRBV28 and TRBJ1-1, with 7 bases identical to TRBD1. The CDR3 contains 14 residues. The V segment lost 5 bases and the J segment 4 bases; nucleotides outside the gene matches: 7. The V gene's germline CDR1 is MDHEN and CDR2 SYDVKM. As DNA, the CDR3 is TGTGCCAGCAGTCAACAGGGGATGACCACTGAAGCTTTCTTT. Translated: CASSQQGMTTEAFF.

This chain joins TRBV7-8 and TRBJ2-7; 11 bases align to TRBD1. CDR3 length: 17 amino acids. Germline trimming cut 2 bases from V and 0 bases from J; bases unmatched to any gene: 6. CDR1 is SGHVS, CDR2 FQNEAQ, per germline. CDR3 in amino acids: CASSLKSGTGGSYEQYF. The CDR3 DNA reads TGTGCCAGCAGCTTAAAATCCGGGACAGGGGGCTCCTACGAGCAGTACTTC.

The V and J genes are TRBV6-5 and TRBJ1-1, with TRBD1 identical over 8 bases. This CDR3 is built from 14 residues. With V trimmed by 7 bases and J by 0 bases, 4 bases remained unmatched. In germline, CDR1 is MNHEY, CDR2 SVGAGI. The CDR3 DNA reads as TGTGCCAGCAAGGGACAGGTCATGAACACTGAAGCTTTCTTT. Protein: CASKGQVMNTEAFF.

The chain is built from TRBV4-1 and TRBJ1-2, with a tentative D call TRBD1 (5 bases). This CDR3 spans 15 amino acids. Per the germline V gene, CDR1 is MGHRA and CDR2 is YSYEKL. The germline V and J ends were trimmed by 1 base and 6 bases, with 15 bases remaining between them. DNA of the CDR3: TGCGCCAGCAGCCAAGTTCCTTTGGGGGAGGATGGCTACACCTTC. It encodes CASSQVPLGEDGYTF.

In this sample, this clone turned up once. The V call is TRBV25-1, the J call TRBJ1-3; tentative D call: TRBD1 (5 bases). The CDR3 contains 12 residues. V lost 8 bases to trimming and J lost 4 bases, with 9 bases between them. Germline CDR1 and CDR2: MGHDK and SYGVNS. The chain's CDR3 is CASGTRGNTIYF. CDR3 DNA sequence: TGTGCCAGCGGGACCAGGGGAAACACCATATATTTT.

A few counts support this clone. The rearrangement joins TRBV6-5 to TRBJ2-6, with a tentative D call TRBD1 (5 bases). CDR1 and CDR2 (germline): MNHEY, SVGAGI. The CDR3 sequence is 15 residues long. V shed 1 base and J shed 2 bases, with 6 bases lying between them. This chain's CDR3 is CASSYFRAGANVLTF. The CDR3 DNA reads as TGTGCCAGCAGTTACTTCAGGGCTGGGGCCAACGTCCTGACTTTC.

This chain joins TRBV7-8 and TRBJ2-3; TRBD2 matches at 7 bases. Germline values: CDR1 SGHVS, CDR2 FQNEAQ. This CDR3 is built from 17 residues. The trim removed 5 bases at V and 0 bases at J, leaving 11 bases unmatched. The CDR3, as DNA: TGTGCCAGCAGCCGGAGAGGAGCGGGGTCTAGCACAGATACGCAGTATTTT. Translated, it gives CASSRRGAGSSTDTQYF.

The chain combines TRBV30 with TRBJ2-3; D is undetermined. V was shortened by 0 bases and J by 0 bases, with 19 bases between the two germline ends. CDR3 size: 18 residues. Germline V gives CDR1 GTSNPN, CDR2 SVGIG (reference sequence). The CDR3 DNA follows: TGTGCCTGGAGTGTACTTTTCAGGCCACCAAATAGCACAGATACGCAGTATTTT. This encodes CAWSVLFRPPNSTDTQYF. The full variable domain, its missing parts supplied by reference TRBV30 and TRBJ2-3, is SQTIHQWPATLVQPVGSPLSLECTVEGTSNPNLYWYRQAAGRGLQLLFYSVGIGQISSEVPQNLSASRPQDRQFILSSKKLLLSDSGFYLCAWSVLFRPPNSTDTQYFGPGTRLTVL.

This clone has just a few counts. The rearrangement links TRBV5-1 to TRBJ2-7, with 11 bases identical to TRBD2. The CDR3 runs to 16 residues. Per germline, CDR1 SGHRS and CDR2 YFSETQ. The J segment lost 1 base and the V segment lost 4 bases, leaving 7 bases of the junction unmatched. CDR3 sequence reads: CASSVFTSGGSYEQYF. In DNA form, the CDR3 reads TGCGCCAGCAGCGTGTTCACTAGCGGGGGATCCTACGAGCAGTACTTC.

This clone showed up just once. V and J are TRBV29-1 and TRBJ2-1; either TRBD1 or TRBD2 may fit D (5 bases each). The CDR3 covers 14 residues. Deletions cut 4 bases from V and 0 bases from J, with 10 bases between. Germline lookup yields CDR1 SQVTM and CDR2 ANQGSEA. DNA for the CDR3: TGCAGCGTTGGGGACCCGAGCTCCTACAATGAGCAGTTCTTC. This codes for CSVGDPSSYNEQFF.

In DNA, the CDR3 is TGTGCCAGCAGGCCGGCGGGGGCCGACACCGGGGAGCTGTTTTTT. This gives the protein CASRPAGADTGELFF. The J gene is TRBJ2-2, the V gene TRBV6-4; possible D gene TRBD2, 7 bases. CDR3 length: 15 residues. The germline V and J ends were trimmed by 6 bases and 3 bases, with 14 bases remaining between them. Germline loops: CDR1 MRHNA, CDR2 SNTAGT.

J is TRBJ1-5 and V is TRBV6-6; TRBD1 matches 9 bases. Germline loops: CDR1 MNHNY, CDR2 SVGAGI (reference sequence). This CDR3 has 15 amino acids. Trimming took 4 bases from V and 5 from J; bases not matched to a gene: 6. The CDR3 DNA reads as TGTGCCAGCAGTTGGTCCAGACAGGGGGATCAGCCCCAGCATTTT. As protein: CASSWSRQGDQPQHF.

In DNA, the CDR3 is TGCAGTGCGTCGCGAAAGGAGGAGCAGTTCTTC. Translating gives CSASRKEEQFF. The chain couples TRBV20-1 to TRBJ2-1; D unresolved. CDR1 and CDR2 from the germline V gene are DFQATT and SNEGSKA (reference sequence). V lost 6 bases, J lost 10 bases, and 13 bases lay in between. This CDR3 region has 11 residues.

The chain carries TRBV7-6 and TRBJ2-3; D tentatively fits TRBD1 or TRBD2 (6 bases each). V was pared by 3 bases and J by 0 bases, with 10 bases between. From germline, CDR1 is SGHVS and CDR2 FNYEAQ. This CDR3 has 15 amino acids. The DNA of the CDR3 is TGTGCCAGCAGCTTCGGGGGCACTAGCACAGATACGCAGTATTTT. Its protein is CASSFGGTSTDTQYF.

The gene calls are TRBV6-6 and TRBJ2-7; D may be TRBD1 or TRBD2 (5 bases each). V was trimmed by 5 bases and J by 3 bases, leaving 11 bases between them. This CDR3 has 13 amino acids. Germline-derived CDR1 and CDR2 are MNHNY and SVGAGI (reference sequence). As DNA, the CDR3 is TGTGCCAGCAGTCGAGGGGCCCTCTACGAGCAGTACTTC. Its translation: CASSRGALYEQYF.

CDR3 in amino acids: CASRPAIANTGELFF. The CDR3 bases are TGTGCCAGCAGGCCGGCCATAGCGAACACCGGGGAGCTGTTTTTT. The rearrangement joins TRBV6-5 to TRBJ2-2; no firm D call. Between the trimmed V and J ends, which lost 6 bases and 0 bases, there was a span of 11 bases. Germline lookup yields CDR1 MNHEY and CDR2 SVGAGI. The CDR3 is 15 residues long.

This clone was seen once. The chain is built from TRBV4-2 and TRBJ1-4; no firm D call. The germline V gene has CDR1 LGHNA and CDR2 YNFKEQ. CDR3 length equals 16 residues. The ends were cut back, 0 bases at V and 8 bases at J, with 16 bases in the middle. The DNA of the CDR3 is TGTGCCAGCAGCCAAGATTTACTCGGGAGCCCCGAAAAACTGTTTTTT. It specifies CASSQDLLGSPEKLFF.

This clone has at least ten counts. In DNA form, the CDR3 reads TGTGCCAGCAGGCACGGGGCCCAAGAGACCCAGTACTTC. It yields the protein CASRHGAQETQYF. The chain employs TRBV27 and TRBJ2-5; D may match TRBD1 or TRBD2 (5 bases each). The CDR3 spans 13 residues. V dropped 6 bases and J dropped 1 base, with 9 bases sitting between them. Germline-derived CDR1 and CDR2 are MNHEY and SMNVEV (reference sequence).

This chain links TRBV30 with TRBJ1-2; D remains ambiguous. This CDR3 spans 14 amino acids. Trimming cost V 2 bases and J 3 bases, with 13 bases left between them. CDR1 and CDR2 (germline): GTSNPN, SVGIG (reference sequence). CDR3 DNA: TGTGCCTGGAGTAAAGTTGGCGGCGACTATGGCTACACCTTC. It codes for CAWSKVGGDYGYTF.

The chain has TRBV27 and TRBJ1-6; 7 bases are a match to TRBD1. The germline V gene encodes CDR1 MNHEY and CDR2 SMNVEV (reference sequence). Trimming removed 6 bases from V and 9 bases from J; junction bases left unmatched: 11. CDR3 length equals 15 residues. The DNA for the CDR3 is TGTGCCAGCAGCCAGCTCTGGGACAGAGTTTCACCCCTCCACTTT. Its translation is CASSQLWDRVSPLHF.

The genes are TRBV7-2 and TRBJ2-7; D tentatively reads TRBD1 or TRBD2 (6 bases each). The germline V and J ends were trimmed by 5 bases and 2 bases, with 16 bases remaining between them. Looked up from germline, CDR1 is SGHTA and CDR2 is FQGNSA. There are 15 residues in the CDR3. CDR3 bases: TGTGCCAGCAGCATAGGTAGGGGGGCGACCTACGAGCAGTACTTC. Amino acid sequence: CASSIGRGATYEQYF.

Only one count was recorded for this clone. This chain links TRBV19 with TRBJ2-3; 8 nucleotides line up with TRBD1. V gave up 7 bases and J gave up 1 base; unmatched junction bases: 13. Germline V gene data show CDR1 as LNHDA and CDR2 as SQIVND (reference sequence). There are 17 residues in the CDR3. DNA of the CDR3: TGTGCCAGTATATCAGGACAGGGCTTACTTGGCACAGATACGCAGTATTTT. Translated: CASISGQGLLGTDTQYF.